This TCR beta chain was found in a study of CD8+ T cells in alopecia areata. Study as a whole: Scoring of treated patients' severity used the percentage of affected scalp area.

General study results and limits: For lesional scalp, especially alopecia totalis/universalis, clonality was higher than in normal scalp. Amid tofacitinib therapy, many expanded lesional clones stayed present in scalp and blood.

TCR sequencing used cDNA made by reverse transcription of extracted RNA. Method: immunoSEQ multiplex PCR; TCRdb's copy keeps in-frame clones and lacks some. The repertoire holds 150,000 to 200,000 clones, around three fifths seen once, with approximately 0.91% in the top ten. Treatment given: oral pan-JAK inhibitor, 5-10 mg twice daily. The germline V gene encodes CDR1 SQVTM and CDR2 ANQGSEA. This CDR3 has 13 residues. Trimming shortened V by 6 bases and J by 3 bases, and 12 bases separated the two germline ends. Concerning this clone: The antigen is unknown.

The chain carries TRBV29-1 and TRBJ2-1; TRBD2 is a possible D gene (5 bases). The material sequenced was CD4+ T cells sorted from blood, taken at week 4, from a patient treated with tofacitinib. This TCR was recovered from a human donor with alopecia areata. The CDR3 spells CSVMTRGYNEQFF. The CDR3 DNA follows: TGCAGCGTCATGACACGGGGCTACAATGAGCAGTTCTTC.